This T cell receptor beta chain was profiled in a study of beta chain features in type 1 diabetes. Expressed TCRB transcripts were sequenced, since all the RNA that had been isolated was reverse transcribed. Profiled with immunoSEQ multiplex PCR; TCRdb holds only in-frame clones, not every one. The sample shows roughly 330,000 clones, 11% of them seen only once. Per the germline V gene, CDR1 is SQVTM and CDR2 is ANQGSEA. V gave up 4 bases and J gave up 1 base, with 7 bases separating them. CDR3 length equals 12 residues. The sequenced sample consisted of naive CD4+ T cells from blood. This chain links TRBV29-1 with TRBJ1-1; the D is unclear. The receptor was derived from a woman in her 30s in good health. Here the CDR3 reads CSVANRNTEAFF. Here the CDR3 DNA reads TGCAGCGTTGCGAACAGGAACACTGAAGCTTTCTTT.